This note documents a single T cell receptor (beta chain) sequence. The data were obtained in a study of blood T cells in healthy people across ages. The second PCR ran roughly 7 to 12 cycles with a sample-barcoded 5' primer and J-beta primers. A minimum of 2.5 million CDR3-containing paired-end reads was obtained for each sample. TCRdb reprocessed the 5' RACE reads with MiXCR, giving one entry per CDR3 protein. The sample carries hundreds of thousands of distinct CDR3 sequences, about 46% recorded once. Trimming took off 3 bases at V and 2 bases at J, with 11 bases between the two ends. This CDR3 contains 14 residues. Germline-derived CDR1 and CDR2 are SGHKS and YYEKEE (reference sequence).

V is TRBV5-5 and J is TRBJ2-5; D assignment may be TRBD1 or TRBD2 (6 bases each). The source material was blood. The clonotype was recovered from a man at least 80 years old in good health. CDR3 nucleotides: TGTGCCAGCAGCTGGGAGGACAGACAAGAGACCCAGTACTTC. Its protein is CASSWEDRQETQYF. The complete variable domain, with remaining parts taken from reference TRBV5-5 and TRBJ2-5, reads DAGVTQSPTHLIKTRGQQVTLRCSPISGHKSVSWYQQVLGQGPQFIFQYYEKEERGRGNFPDRFSARQFPNYSSELNVNALLLGDSALYLCASSWEDRQETQYFGPGTRLLVL.